These 8 T cell receptor beta chains share one sample of origin, sequenced in a study of shared clonotypes between healthy human individuals. The method was immunoSEQ multiplex PCR; TCRdb's version includes in-frame clones alone and lacks a portion of them. This sample has 1.5 million to 1.9 million clones, with 98% found just once. The specimen sequenced was naive CD4+ T cells sorted from blood. As to subset: CD45RA+ positively selected. Source of these receptors: a man aged 30-40 years in good health.

The J gene is TRBJ1-5, the V gene TRBV19, with D possibly TRBD1 on 6 matching bases. This CDR3 spans 13 amino acids. Germline V lookup: CDR1 LNHDA, CDR2 SQIVND (reference sequence). V was trimmed by 9 bases and J by 4 bases, leaving 13 bases between them. The DNA of the CDR3 is TGTGCCAGGAAAAGGGGGGTAAATCAGCCCCAGCATTTT. It codes for CARKRGVNQPQHF. The entire variable domain, with the rest obtained from reference TRBV19 and TRBJ1-5, is as follows: DGGITQSPKYLFRKEGQNVTLSCEQNLNHDAMYWYRQDPGQGLRLIYYSQIVNDFQKGDIAEGYSVSREKKESFPLTVTSAQKNPTAFYLCARKRGVNQPQHFGDGTRLSIL.

The genes are TRBV10-3 and TRBJ2-1; 7 nucleotides align to TRBD2. Germline values: CDR1 ENHRY, CDR2 SYGVKD. This CDR3 is 16 amino acids long. V trimming: 5 bases; J trimming: 8 bases; junction bases outside the gene matches: 15. CDR3 sequence reads: CAISSTSSGARDEQFF. CDR3 DNA: TGTGCCATCAGTTCGACATCTAGCGGAGCGCGCGATGAGCAGTTCTTC.

J is TRBJ2-7 and V is TRBV7-6, with D tentatively TRBD1 (6 bases). Trimming removed 5 bases from V and 4 bases from J, with 15 bases in between. The CDR3 covers 14 residues. Germline loops: CDR1 SGHVS, CDR2 FNYEAQ. The CDR3 DNA sequence: TGTGCCAGCAGCAGGGGACACCGATTATACGAGCAGTACTTC. It translates to CASSRGHRLYEQYF.

CDR3 region: CATTGTGITNTEAFF. Here the CDR3 DNA reads TGTGCCACGACCGGGACAGGGATTACGAACACTGAAGCTTTCTTT. V and J are TRBV10-3 and TRBJ1-1; 9 bases are shared with TRBD1. V dropped 10 bases and J dropped 1; count of bases not matched to a gene: 10. This CDR3 is built from 15 residues. CDR1 and CDR2 (germline): ENHRY, SYGVKD.

The chain recombines TRBV11-2 with TRBJ2-3, with 10 bases matching TRBD1. Germline assignment: CDR1 SGHAT and CDR2 FQNNGV. The CDR3 runs 18 residues. V lost 0 bases and J lost 4; bases outside the gene matches: 10. The CDR3 here is CASSLETPGQGSADTQYF. The CDR3 coding sequence is TGTGCCAGCAGCTTAGAGACCCCGGGACAGGGGAGCGCAGATACGCAGTATTTT.

The chain uses TRBV10-1 and TRBJ2-1; 8 bases map to TRBD1. The CDR3 length is 14 residues. Germline V CDR1 and CDR2: WNHNN, SYGVQD (reference sequence). The ends lost 6 bases at V and 4 bases at J; junction bases unmatched: 5. CDR3 DNA: TGCGCCAGCAGCTCGGGACAGGATTACAATGAGCAGTTCTTC. Its translation is CASSSGQDYNEQFF.

The chain joins TRBV11-3 to TRBJ2-3; 7 bases agree with TRBD2. This CDR3 comprises 14 residues. V was clipped by 4 bases and J by 4 bases; unmatched bases: 5. The germline gives CDR1 SGHNT, CDR2 YENEEA. Written as DNA, the CDR3 is TGTGCCAGCAGCTGGGAGGGCCTTTCAGATACGCAGTATTTT. Protein product: CASSWEGLSDTQYF. The whole variable domain, filled in from reference TRBV11-3 and TRBJ2-3, reads EAGVVQSPRYKIIEKKQPVAFWCNPISGHNTLYWYLQNLGQGPELLIRYENEEAVDDSQLPKDRFSAERLKGVDSTLKIQPAELGDSAVYLCASSWEGLSDTQYFGPGTRLTVL.

The chain employs TRBV5-1 and TRBJ2-1; 11 bases match TRBD2. Germline CDR1 SGHRS, CDR2 YFSETQ. The CDR3 totals 15 residues. V lost 3 bases to trimming and J lost 7 bases; unmatched junction nucleotides: 6. Here the CDR3 DNA reads TGCGCCAGCAGCTCTACTAGCGGGAGTTTGAATGAGCAGTTCTTC. Its protein product is CASSSTSGSLNEQFF.